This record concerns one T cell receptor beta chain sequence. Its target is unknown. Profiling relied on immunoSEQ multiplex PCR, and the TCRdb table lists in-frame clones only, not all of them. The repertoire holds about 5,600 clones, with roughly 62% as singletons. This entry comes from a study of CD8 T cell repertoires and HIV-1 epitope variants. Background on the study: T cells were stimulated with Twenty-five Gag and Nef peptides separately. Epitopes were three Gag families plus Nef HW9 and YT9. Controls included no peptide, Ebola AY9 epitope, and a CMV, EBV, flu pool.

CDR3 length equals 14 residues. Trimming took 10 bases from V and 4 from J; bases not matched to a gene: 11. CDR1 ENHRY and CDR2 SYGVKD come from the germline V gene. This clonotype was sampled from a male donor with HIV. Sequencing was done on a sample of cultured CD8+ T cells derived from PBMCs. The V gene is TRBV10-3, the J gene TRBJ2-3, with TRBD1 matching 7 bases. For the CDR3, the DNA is TGTGCCACTCATGGGACAGCTCCTGCAGATACGCAGTATTTT. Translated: CATHGTAPADTQYF.